Sequencing of this T cell receptor beta chain was carried out in a study of cytomegalovirus exposure and HLA in healthy donors. Study-level background: An earlier analysis identified under 130 million unique TCR beta sequences in about 179 million T cells.

CDR3 length: 13 amino acids. Germline lookup yields CDR1 MNHEY and CDR2 SVGAGI. The V and J ends lost 7 bases and 4 bases respectively, with 13 bases between them. Study conclusions and caveats: CMV serostatus stood as the only immune exposure information on hand. Reportedly, cytomegalovirus status was diagnosed with high sensitivity and specificity.

The PCR used 60 Vbeta and 13 Jbeta primers. Original processing methods: Some 11 million of the 80 million or so unique TCR beta chains counted in a later analysis were shared. Measured with immunoSEQ multiplex PCR; TCRdb has only the in-frame clones, and not every one. V and J calls and clone size are as listed in that table; D and trimming were resolved from the DNA. The data show 150,000 to 200,000 clones, approximately 81% seen once. About this clone: Antigen specificity is unknown.

This receptor was taken from a man aged 18 to 30 in good health and CMV-seropositive. The chain recombines TRBV6-5 with TRBJ1-2, with unresolved D. The sample was PBMCs. The CDR3 loop is CASTEEVLYGYTF. The CDR3 DNA sequence: TGTGCCAGCACTGAGGAGGTCCTCTATGGCTACACCTTC.